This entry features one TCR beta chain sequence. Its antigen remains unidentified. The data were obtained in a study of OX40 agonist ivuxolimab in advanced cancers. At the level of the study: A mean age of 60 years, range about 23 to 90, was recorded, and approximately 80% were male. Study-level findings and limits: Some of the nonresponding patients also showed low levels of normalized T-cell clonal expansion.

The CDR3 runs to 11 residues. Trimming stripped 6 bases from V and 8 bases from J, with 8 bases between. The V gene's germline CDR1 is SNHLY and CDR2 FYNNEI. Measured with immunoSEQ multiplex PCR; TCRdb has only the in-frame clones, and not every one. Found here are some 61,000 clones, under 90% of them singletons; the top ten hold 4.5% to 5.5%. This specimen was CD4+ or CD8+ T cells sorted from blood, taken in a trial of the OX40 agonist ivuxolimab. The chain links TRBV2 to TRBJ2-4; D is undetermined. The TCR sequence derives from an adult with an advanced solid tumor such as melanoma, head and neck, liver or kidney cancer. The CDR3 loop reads CASSPGHIQYF. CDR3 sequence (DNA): TGTGCCAGCAGCCCTGGACACATTCAGTACTTC.